Sequencing of this T cell receptor beta chain was carried out in a study of regulatory T cells in long-lasting Graves disease. Study-level points and caveats: It was in persistent disease that TRBV28, TRBJ1-2 and TRBJ2-5 were favored.

Trimming pared 5 bases from V and 1 base from J, leaving 16 bases between. The CDR3 has 16 amino acids. Germline lookup yields CDR1 SGHAT and CDR2 FQNNGV. Researchers made TCR beta libraries by using iRepertoire HTBI primers and running Arm-PCR on CDR3 regions. TCRdb fed the multiplex PCR reads into MiXCR, producing one record per CDR3 protein. Of hundreds of thousands of distinct CDR3 sequences in the sample, roughly 15% are singletons; the top ten hold 18%. Time point given: newly diagnosed GD, antithyroid drugs for less than 3 months. PBMCs provided the RNA from which the TCR library was made. This clonotype occurred many times. Antigen unknown. Separately, the same data were catalogued under a study of T cells in Graves' hyperthyroidism and ophthalmopathy.

The rearrangement links TRBV11-2 to TRBJ2-3; D possibly corresponds to TRBD1 (5 bases). The receptor was isolated from a woman under 40 with Graves disease. This specimen consisted of peripheral blood mononuclear cells (PBMCs), obtained at new diagnosis, from a patient treated with antithyroid drugs. CDR3 protein: CASSPTAPWGTDTQYF. As DNA, the CDR3 is TGTGCCAGCAGCCCGACAGCCCCTTGGGGCACAGATACGCAGTATTTT.